The clone carrying this T cell receptor beta chain has only a few counts. This sample is part of a study of spatial heterogeneity in lung cancer. Single TCR cDNA molecules each had their own unique molecular identifier. TCRdb reanalysed the 5' RACE reads using MiXCR and keeps one entry per CDR3 protein. The data hold 39,000 or so distinct CDR3 sequences, with around 7.5% observed a single time. As for time point: sample taken at primary tumor resection. Sequencing of whole RNA from tumor, nontumor lung or frozen PBMC involved no sorting. The donor group consisted of around 66 patients who had untreated, early-stage non-small cell lung cancer. CDR3 size: 15 residues. Germline CDR1 and CDR2: LGHDT and YNNKEL (reference sequence). Trimming pared 0 bases from V and 3 bases from J, leaving 8 bases between.

The chain employs TRBV3-1 and TRBJ2-2; D remains ambiguous. This TCR derives from a male donor with early-stage non-small cell lung cancer. The sample was PBMCs, taken at surgery. The CDR3 is CASSQDLGYTGELFF. The DNA of the CDR3 is TGTGCCAGCAGCCAAGATCTGGGTTACACCGGGGAGCTGTTTTTT.